The present entry profiles one TCR beta chain with its context. Sequencing was performed with immunoSEQ multiplex PCR; in TCRdb, only in-frame clones are kept and a portion is missing. The table has about 200,000 clones, over 55% seen once; the top ten hold 13%. The data belong to a study of cytotoxic CD8 clonotypes in ibrutinib-treated CLL. Per germline, CDR1 LGHNA and CDR2 YSLEER. V lost 2 bases to trimming and J lost 2 bases, with 12 bases between them. CDR3 length equals 16 residues. The sequenced sample was PBMCs, obtained after 24 months of ibrutinib treatment. The source is a human donor with chronic lymphocytic leukemia. The chain carries TRBV4-3 and TRBJ2-2, with TRBD1 as a possible D gene (6 bases). CDR3 coding DNA: TGCGCCAGCAGCCAATTTAGGACAGTCAACACCGGGGAGCTGTTTTTT. This encodes CASSQFRTVNTGELFF.